This entry is about one T cell receptor beta chain. As yet, its antigen is unknown. This specimen comes from a study of cytomegalovirus exposure and HLA in healthy donors. The study, taken as a whole, reports: Highly shared variants forming one cluster were likely a sequencing artifact.

Trimming removed 3 bases at V and 4 bases at J, with 12 bases between. The CDR3 length is 14 residues. CDR1 and CDR2 from the germline V gene are KGHSH and LQKENI. It was with 60 Vbeta and 13 Jbeta primers that the PCR ran. Sequencing used immunoSEQ multiplex PCR; TCRdb keeps in-frame clones, though not all of them. Of around 170,000 clones detected, 76% appear once; the ten largest clones hold around 2.3%. The TCR was taken from a woman in her 30s in good health and CMV-seropositive. Material for sequencing was PBMCs. The chain links TRBV18 to TRBJ1-1; weak D call: TRBD1 (5 bases). The CDR3 spells CASSPGQVITEAFF. DNA of the CDR3: TGTGCCAGCTCACCGGGGCAGGTAATCACTGAAGCTTTCTTT.